These T cell receptor beta chains were read from a single sample in a study of CD8+ T cells in alopecia areata. Only in-frame clones appear in the TCRdb table, and some are missing; sequencing was by immunoSEQ multiplex PCR. The sample consists of some 150,000 clones, around 50% of them appearing once. Material: CD8+ T cells sorted from blood, obtained at week 0. The receptors were gathered from a human donor with alopecia areata. The CDR3 runs from the conserved cysteine through the conserved F or W. The D gene is left open where the match is weak. Some rows have no size entry. The others give once, few or many, or a class for an expanded clone.

size: NA; J: TRBJ1-2; V: TRBV9; D: NA; DNA: TGTGCCAGCAGCGTAATCTGGGGAGGAGGCTACACCTTC; CDR3: CASSVIWGGGYTF
size: few; J: TRBJ1-5; V: TRBV23-1; D: NA; DNA: TGCGCCAGCAGCCAGGGAGGTGATTATAGCAATCAGCCCCAGCATTTT; CDR3: CASSQGGDYSNQPQHF
size: few; J: TRBJ1-2; V: TRBV19; D: TRBD1; DNA: TGTGCCAGTAGTAGCTCCCAGGGGGATTGGTATGGCTACACCTTC; CDR3: CASSSSQGDWYGYTF
size: NA; J: TRBJ2-7; V: TRBV7-2; D: TRBD1; DNA: TGTGCCAGCAGCTTCCTGGACAGGGCTTCCTACGAGCAGTACTTC; CDR3: CASSFLDRASYEQYF
size: NA; J: TRBJ1-2; V: TRBV11-2; D: NA; DNA: TGTGCCAGCGGGGGAATCGACTACACCTTC; CDR3: CASGGIDYTF
size: NA; J: TRBJ2-3; V: TRBV5-6; D: NA; DNA: TGTGCCAGCTTTCTAGGGGATACGCAGTATTTT; CDR3: CASFLGDTQYF
size: NA; J: TRBJ1-4; V: TRBV25-1; D: TRBD1; DNA: TGTGCCAGCAGTGAATTCTTGACAGGGGGAGACGAAAAACTGTTTTTT; CDR3: CASSEFLTGGDEKLFF
size: NA; J: TRBJ2-7; V: TRBV5-4; D: NA; DNA: TGTGCCAGCAGCTTGGGAAGTGGCGACTACGAGCAGTACTTC; CDR3: CASSLGSGDYEQYF
size: NA; J: TRBJ2-5; V: TRBV6-5; D: NA; DNA: TGTGCCAGCAGTTCCCAGGTCGGGGAGACCCAGTACTTC; CDR3: CASSSQVGETQYF
size: few; J: TRBJ2-3; V: TRBV29-1; D: NA; DNA: TGCAGCGCTGAGCCGTCAGGGACCACAGATACGCAGTATTTT; CDR3: CSAEPSGTTDTQYF
size: few; J: TRBJ2-7; V: TRBV25-1; D: NA; DNA: TGTGCCAGCACCTGGGGCAGGGGAAACGAGCAGTACTTC; CDR3: CASTWGRGNEQYF
size: NA; J: TRBJ2-1; V: TRBV7-9; D: TRBD2; DNA: TGTGCCAGCAGCCTCACTAGCGGGGAAGTCAATGAGCAGTTCTTC; CDR3: CASSLTSGEVNEQFF
size: NA; J: TRBJ1-1; V: TRBV7-9; D: TRBD1; DNA: TGTGCCAGCAGCTTCGGGACAGCTAATGAAGCTTTCTTT; CDR3: CASSFGTANEAFF
size: once; J: TRBJ2-1; V: TRBV7-9; D: NA; DNA: TGTGCCAGCAGCTCGGACCACAGGGTGCATGAGCAGTTCTTC; CDR3: CASSSDHRVHEQFF
size: NA; J: TRBJ1-4; V: TRBV5-6; D: TRBD1; DNA: TGTGCCAGCAGCCCGGGGACAGGGAAAAAACTGTTTTTT; CDR3: CASSPGTGKKLFF
size: few; J: TRBJ2-7; V: TRBV4-3; D: TRBD1; DNA: TGCGCCAGCAGCAGAGACAGGGGGGGCGAGCAGTACTTC; CDR3: CASSRDRGGEQYF
size: NA; J: TRBJ2-7; V: TRBV13; D: NA; DNA: TGTGCCAGCAGCTTAGTCGGGGCGTACGAGCAGTACTTC; CDR3: CASSLVGAYEQYF
size: NA; J: TRBJ2-5; V: TRBV7-3; D: TRBD2; DNA: TGTGCCAGCAGCCCCGGGGGGGCGGCTCTAGAGACCCAGTACTTC; CDR3: CASSPGGAALETQYF
size: NA; J: TRBJ1-1; V: TRBV11-2; D: NA; DNA: TGTGCCAGCACTTTGGAGGGCAGGGCCAAGAACACTGAAGCTTTCTTT; CDR3: CASTLEGRAKNTEAFF
size: NA; J: TRBJ1-1; V: TRBV29-1; D: NA; DNA: TGCAGCGGACGGGTGATGAACACTGAAGCTTTCTTT; CDR3: CSGRVMNTEAFF
size: NA; J: TRBJ1-5; V: TRBV6-5; D: NA; DNA: TGTGCCAGCAGTTACGGATCTCAGGGTCCCCAGCATTTT; CDR3: CASSYGSQGPQHF
size: once; J: TRBJ2-7; V: TRBV5-4; D: TRBD2; DNA: TGTGCCAGCAGCTTGGGTGGGACTAGCGCCTCCTACGAGCAGTACTTC; CDR3: CASSLGGTSASYEQYF
size: few; J: TRBJ2-7; V: TRBV7-9; D: NA; DNA: TGTGCCAGCAGCTCCATGGCGGAAGGGCAGTACTTC; CDR3: CASSSMAEGQYF
size: NA; J: TRBJ2-7; V: TRBV4-3; D: NA; DNA: TGCGCCAGCAGCCAAGGACAAGGGAACCACGAGCAGTACTTC; CDR3: CASSQGQGNHEQYF
size: NA; J: TRBJ2-7; V: TRBV29-1; D: NA; DNA: TGCAGCGTAAGATCCGGGACGGACTACGAGCAGTACTTC; CDR3: CSVRSGTDYEQYF
size: NA; J: TRBJ2-3; V: TRBV11-2; D: TRBD2; DNA: TGTGCCAGCAGCTTAATCCCAGCGGGGGGACCGGGAGGTGATACGCAGTATTTT; CDR3: CASSLIPAGGPGGDTQYF
size: NA; J: TRBJ2-7; V: TRBV30; D: NA; DNA: TGTGCCTGGAGTTCGGGCTACGAGCAGTACTTC; CDR3: CAWSSGYEQYF
size: NA; J: TRBJ2-7; V: TRBV30; D: NA; DNA: TGTGCCTGGAGTGTGGCAGCCGGTAAGGAGCAGTACTTC; CDR3: CAWSVAAGKEQYF